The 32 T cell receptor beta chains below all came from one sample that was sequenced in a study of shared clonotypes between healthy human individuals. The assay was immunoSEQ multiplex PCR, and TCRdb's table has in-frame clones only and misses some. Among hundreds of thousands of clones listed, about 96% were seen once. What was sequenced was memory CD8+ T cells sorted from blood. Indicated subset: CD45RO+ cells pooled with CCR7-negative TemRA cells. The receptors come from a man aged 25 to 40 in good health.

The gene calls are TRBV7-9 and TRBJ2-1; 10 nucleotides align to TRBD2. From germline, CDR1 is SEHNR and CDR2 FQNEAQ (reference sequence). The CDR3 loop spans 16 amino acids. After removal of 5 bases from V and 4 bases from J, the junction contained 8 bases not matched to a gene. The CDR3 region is CASSPPTSGLYNEQFF. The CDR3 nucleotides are TGTGCCAGCAGCCCTCCGACTAGCGGGTTGTACAATGAGCAGTTCTTC. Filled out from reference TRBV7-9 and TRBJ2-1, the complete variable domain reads DTGVSQNPRHKITKRGQNVTFRCDPISEHNRLYWYRQTLGQGPEFLTYFQNEAQLEKSRLLSDRFSAERPKGSFSTLEIQRTEQGDSAMYLCASSPPTSGLYNEQFFGPGTRLTVL.

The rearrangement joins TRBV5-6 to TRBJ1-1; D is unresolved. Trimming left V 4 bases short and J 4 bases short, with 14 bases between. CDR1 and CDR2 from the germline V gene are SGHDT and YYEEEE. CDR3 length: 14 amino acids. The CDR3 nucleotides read TGTGCCAGCAGCCAGGCGGGGTCCGGCACTGAAGCTTTCTTT. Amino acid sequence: CASSQAGSGTEAFF.

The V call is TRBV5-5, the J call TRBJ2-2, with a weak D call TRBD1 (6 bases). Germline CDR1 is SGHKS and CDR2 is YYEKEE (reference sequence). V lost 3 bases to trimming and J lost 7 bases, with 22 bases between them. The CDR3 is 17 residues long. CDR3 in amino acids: CASSYEGLRGRVGELFF. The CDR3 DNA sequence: TGTGCCAGCAGCTATGAGGGGCTCAGGGGCAGGGTCGGGGAGCTGTTTTTT.

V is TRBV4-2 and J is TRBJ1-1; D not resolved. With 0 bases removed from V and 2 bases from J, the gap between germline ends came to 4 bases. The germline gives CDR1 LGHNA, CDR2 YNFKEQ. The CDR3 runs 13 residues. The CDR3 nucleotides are TGTGCCAGCAGCCAAGAACACAACACTGAAGCTTTCTTT. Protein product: CASSQEHNTEAFF.

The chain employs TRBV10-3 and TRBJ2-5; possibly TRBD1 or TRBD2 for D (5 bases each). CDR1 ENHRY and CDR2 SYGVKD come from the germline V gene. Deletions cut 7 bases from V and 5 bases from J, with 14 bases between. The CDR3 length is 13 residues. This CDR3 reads CAIKGREWETQYF. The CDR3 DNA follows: TGTGCCATCAAGGGCAGGGAGTGGGAGACCCAGTACTTC.

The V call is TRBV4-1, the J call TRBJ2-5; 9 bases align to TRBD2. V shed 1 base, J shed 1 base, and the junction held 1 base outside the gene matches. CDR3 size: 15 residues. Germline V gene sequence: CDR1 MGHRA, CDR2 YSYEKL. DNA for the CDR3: TGCGCCAGCAGCCAAGTGGGACTAGCCCAAGAGACCCAGTACTTC. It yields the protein CASSQVGLAQETQYF.

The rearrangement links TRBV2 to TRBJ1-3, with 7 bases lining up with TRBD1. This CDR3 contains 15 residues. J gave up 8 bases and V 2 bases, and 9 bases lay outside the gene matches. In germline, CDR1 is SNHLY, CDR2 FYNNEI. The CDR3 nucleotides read TGTGCCAGCAGTGAATCGGGGCAGGGGGGTGACACCATATATTTT. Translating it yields CASSESGQGGDTIYF.

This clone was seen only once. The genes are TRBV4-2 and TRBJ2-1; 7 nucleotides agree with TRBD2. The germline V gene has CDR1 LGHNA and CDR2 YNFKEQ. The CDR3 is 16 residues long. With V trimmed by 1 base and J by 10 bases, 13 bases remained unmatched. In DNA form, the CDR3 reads TGTGCCAGCAGCCAAGCCGCGACTAGCCCATTGGGGGAGCAGTTCTTC. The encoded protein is CASSQAATSPLGEQFF.

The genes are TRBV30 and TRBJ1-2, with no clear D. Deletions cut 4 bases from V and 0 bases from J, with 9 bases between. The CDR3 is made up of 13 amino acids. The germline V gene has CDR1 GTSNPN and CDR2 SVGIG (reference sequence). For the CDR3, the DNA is TGTGCCTGGAACTATGGGGCTAACTATGGCTACACCTTC. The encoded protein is CAWNYGANYGYTF.

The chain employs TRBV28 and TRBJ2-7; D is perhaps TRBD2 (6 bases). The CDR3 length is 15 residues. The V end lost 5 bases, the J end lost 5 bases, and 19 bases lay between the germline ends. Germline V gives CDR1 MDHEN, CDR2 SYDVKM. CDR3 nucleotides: TGTGCCAGCAGTATAAAGAGCCTAGGGAGGAACGAGCAGTACTTC. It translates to CASSIKSLGRNEQYF.

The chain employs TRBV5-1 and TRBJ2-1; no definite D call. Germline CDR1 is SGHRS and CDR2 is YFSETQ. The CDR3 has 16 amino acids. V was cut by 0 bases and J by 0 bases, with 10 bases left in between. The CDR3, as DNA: TGCGCCAGCAGCTTGGCCCGGAGAGGCTCCTACAATGAGCAGTTCTTC. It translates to CASSLARRGSYNEQFF.

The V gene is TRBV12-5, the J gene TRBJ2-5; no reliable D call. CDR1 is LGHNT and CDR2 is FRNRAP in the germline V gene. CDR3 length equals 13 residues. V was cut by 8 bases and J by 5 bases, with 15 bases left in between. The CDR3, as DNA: TGTGCTAGTAGCTCCCAGCGACCGGAGACCCAGTACTTC. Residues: CASSSQRPETQYF.

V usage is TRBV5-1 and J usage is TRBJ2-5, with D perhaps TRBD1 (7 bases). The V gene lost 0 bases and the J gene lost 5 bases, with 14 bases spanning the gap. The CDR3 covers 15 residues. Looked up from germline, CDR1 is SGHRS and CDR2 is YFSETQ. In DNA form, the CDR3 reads TGCGCCAGCAGCTTGGGGAGGGGGCAAGGGGAGACCCAGTACTTC. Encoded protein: CASSLGRGQGETQYF. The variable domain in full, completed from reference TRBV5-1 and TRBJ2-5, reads KAGVTQTPRYLIKTRGQQVTLSCSPISGHRSVSWYQQTPGQGLQFLFEYFSETQRNKGNFPGRFSGRQFSNSRSEMNVSTLELGDSALYLCASSLGRGQGETQYFGPGTRLLVL.

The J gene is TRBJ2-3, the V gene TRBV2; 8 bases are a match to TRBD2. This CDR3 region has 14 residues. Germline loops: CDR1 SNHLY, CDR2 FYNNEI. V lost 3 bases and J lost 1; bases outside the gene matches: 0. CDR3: CASSETSGTDTQYF. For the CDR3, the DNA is TGTGCCAGCAGTGAGACTAGCGGCACAGATACGCAGTATTTT. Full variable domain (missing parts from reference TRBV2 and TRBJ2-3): EPEVTQTPSHQVTQMGQEVILRCVPISNHLYFYWYRQILGQKVEFLVSFYNNEISEKSEIFDDQFSVERPDGSNFTLKIRSTKLEDSAMYFCASSETSGTDTQYFGPGTRLTVL.

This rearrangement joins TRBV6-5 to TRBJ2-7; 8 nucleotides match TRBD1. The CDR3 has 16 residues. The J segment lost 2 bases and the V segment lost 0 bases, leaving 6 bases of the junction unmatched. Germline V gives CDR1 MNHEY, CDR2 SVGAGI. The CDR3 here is CASSYSSSTGAYEQYF. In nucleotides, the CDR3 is TGTGCCAGCAGTTACTCCTCTTCGACAGGGGCCTACGAGCAGTACTTC.

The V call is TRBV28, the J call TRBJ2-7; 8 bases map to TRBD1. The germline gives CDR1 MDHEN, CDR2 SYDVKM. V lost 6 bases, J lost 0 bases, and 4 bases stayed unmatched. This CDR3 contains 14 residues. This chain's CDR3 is CASRQGQGSYEQYF. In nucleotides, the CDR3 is TGTGCCAGCAGACAAGGACAGGGCTCCTACGAGCAGTACTTC.

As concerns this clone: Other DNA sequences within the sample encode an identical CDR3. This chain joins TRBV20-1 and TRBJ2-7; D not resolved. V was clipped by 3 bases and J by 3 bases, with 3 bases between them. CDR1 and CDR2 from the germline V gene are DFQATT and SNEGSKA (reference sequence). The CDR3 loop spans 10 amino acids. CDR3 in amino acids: CSASGYEQYF. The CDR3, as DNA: TGCAGTGCTAGTGGCTACGAGCAGTACTTC.

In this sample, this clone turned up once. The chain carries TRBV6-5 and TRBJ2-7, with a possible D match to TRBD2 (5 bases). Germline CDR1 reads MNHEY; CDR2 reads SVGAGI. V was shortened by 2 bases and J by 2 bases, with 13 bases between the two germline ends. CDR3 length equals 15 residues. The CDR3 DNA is TGTGCCAGCAGTTACCTAGCAGATACACCCTACGAGCAGTACTTC. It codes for CASSYLADTPYEQYF.

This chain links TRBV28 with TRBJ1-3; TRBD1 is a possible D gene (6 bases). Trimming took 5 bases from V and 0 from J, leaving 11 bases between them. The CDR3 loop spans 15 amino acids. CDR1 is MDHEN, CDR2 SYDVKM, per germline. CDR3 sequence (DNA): TGTGCCAGCAGTAAAACAGGGAGCTCTGGAAACACCATATATTTT. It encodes CASSKTGSSGNTIYF.

The CDR3 DNA reads as TGTGCCAGCAGAAACACTGGGGGCTACAATGAGCAGTTCTTC. Its protein is CASRNTGGYNEQFF. This chain connects TRBV7-9 to TRBJ2-1; perhaps D is TRBD1 or TRBD2 (5 bases each). This CDR3 region has 14 residues. Trimming shortened V by 6 bases and J by 3 bases, and 12 bases separated the two germline ends. From germline, CDR1 is SEHNR and CDR2 FQNEAQ (reference sequence).

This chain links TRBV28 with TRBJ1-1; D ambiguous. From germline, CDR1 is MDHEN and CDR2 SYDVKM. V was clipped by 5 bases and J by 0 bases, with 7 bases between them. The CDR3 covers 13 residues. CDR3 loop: CASSTALNTEAFF. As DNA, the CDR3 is TGTGCCAGCAGTACGGCATTGAACACTGAAGCTTTCTTT. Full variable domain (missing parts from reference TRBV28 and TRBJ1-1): DVKVTQSSRYLVKRTGEKVFLECVQDMDHENMFWYRQDPGLGLRLIYFSYDVKMKEKGDIPEGYSVSREKKERFSLILESASTNQTSMYLCASSTALNTEAFFGQGTRLTVV.

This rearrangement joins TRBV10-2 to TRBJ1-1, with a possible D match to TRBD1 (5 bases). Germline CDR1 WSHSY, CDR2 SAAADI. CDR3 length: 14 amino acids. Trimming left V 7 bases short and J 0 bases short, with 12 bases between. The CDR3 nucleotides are TGCGCCAGCACTCGACAGAGCATGAACACTGAAGCTTTCTTT. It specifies CASTRQSMNTEAFF.

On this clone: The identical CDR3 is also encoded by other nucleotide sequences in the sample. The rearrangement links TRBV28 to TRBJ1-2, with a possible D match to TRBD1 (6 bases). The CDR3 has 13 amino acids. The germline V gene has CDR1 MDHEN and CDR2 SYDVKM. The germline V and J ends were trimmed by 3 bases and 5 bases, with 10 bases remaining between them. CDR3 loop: CASSFRGTYGYTF. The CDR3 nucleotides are TGTGCCAGCAGTTTTAGGGGGACTTATGGCTACACCTTC.

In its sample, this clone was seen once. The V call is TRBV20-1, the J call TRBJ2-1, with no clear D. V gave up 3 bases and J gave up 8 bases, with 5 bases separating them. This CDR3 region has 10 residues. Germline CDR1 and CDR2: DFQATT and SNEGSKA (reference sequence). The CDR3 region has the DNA TGCAGTGCTAGGGTGGATGAGCAGTTCTTC. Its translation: CSARVDEQFF.

CDR3: CASSELISGFYNEQFF. The CDR3 coding sequence is TGTGCCAGCAGTGAACTAATTAGCGGGTTCTACAATGAGCAGTTCTTC. The rearrangement uses TRBV6-1 and TRBJ2-1; 7 positions match TRBD2. The V and J ends lost 2 bases and 3 bases, in that order; junction bases with no gene match: 7. Per the germline V gene, CDR1 is MNHNS and CDR2 is SASEGT. This CDR3 has 16 amino acids.

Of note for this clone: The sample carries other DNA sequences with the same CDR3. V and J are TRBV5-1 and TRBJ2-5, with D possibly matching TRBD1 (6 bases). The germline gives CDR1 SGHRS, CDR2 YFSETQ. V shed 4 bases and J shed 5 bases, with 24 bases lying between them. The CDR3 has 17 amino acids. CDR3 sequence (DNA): TGCGCCAGCAGCAGCTATGTTGGGGGCATTGAGGGGGAGACCCAGTACTTC. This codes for CASSSYVGGIEGETQYF.

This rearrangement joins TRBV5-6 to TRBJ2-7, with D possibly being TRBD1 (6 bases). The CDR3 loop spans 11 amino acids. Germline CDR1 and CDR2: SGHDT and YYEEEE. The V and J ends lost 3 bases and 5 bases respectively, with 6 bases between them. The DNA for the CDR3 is TGTGCCAGCAGCTCAGGGGACGAGCAGTACTTC. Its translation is CASSSGDEQYF.

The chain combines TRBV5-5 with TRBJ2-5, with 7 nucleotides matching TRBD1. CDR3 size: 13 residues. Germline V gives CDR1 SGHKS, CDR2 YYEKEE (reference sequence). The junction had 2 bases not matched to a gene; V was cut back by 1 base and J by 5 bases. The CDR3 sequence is CASSLRGQETQYF. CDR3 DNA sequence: TGTGCCAGCAGCTTGAGGGGGCAGGAGACCCAGTACTTC.

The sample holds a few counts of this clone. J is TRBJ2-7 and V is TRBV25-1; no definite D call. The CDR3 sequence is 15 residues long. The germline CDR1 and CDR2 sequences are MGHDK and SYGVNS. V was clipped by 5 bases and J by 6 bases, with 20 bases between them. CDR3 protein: CASSKPSLTLSEQYF. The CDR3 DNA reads TGTGCCAGCAGTAAACCATCTTTGACCCTTTCCGAGCAGTACTTC.

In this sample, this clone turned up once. CDR3: CASSFTGHRGYTF. The DNA for the CDR3 is TGTGCCAGCAGCTTTACAGGGCACAGGGGCTACACCTTC. The J gene is TRBJ1-2, the V gene TRBV5-8, with a possible D match to TRBD1 (6 bases). Germline lookup yields CDR1 SGHTS and CDR2 YDEGEE. Trimming cost V 2 bases and J 8 bases, with 13 bases left between them. The CDR3 is made up of 13 amino acids.

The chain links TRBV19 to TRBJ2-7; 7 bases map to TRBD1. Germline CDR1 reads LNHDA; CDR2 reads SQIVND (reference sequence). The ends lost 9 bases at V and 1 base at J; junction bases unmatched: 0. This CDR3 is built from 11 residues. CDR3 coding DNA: TGTGCCAGGGACAGGTCCTACGAGCAGTACTTC. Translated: CARDRSYEQYF.

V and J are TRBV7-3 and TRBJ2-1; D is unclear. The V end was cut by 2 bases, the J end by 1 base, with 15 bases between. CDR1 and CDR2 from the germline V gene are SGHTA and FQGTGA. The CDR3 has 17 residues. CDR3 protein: CASSLQLRSASYNEQFF. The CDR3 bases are TGTGCCAGCAGCTTACAACTGAGATCCGCTTCCTACAATGAGCAGTTCTTC.